This is a list of T cell receptor beta chains from one sample in a study of T cells in Graves' hyperthyroidism and ophthalmopathy. TCRdb re-derived calls from the multiplex PCR reads in MiXCR, one entry per CDR3 protein. The table has 530,000 or so distinct CDR3 sequences, 46% seen once. The sequenced material came from peripheral blood or thyroid tissue (not recorded which). Receptors were obtained from a woman aged 18-29 years with Graves' hyperthyroidism. Each CDR3 is given with its conserved first and last residue. A D gene is named only where the DNA matches it firmly. Some rows mark clone size as missing; the rest say once, few, many or name a class of expanded clone.

>many|TRBJ1-4|TRBV20-1|TRBD1
TGCAGTGCTAGAGATCACCTGAACAGGGGTATCACGGGCGAAAAACTGTTTTTT
CSARDHLNRGITGEKLFF
>-|TRBJ1-4|TRBV5-1|TRBD1
TGCGCCAGCAGCTTCACCGGGACAGGCAATGAAAAACTGTTTTTT
CASSFTGTGNEKLFF
>few|TRBJ2-1|TRBV7-2|-
TGTGCCAGCAGCTTACTAGTATTTGAGCAGTTCTTC
CASSLLVFEQFF
>many|TRBJ1-2|TRBV19|-
TGTGCCAGTCTCGGGGAAGGCTACACCTTC
CASLGEGYTF
>many|TRBJ1-1|TRBV19|-
TGTGCCAGTAGTATTGTGAGAGGGAACACTGAAGCTTTCTTT
CASSIVRGNTEAFF
>many|TRBJ2-7|TRBV5-1|-
TGTGCCAGCAGTGGGGCCTACGAGCAGTACTTC
CASSGAYEQYF
>-|TRBJ1-3|TRBV10-3|-
TGTGCCATCAGTGTGACTTGGAACACCATATATTTT
CAISVTWNTIYF
>many|TRBJ1-5|TRBV20-1|-
TGCAGTGCTAGAGCGGATAGCAATCAGCCCCAGCATTTT
CSARADSNQPQHF
>few|TRBJ2-5|TRBV25-1|-
TGTGCCAGCAGTGAATATGGGGATGGGGAGACCCAGTACTTC
CASSEYGDGETQYF
>-|TRBJ1-6|TRBV7-9|-
TGTGCCAGCAGCTCGCAGGGTGGTTCACCCCTCCACTTT
CASSSQGGSPLHF
>-|TRBJ1-3|TRBV12-3/TRBV12-4|-
TGTGCCAGCAGCTCCCAGGGTATTAGGGACACCATATATTTT
CASSSQGIRDTIYF
>many|TRBJ2-7|TRBV29-1|-
TGCAGCGCAAAGGGACGCGGCTCCTACGAGCAGTACTTC
CSAKGRGSYEQYF
>many|TRBJ1-4|TRBV13|-
TGTGCCAGCAGCTTAGGCCGGACAACTCCTAGTGAAAAACTGTTTTTT
CASSLGRTTPSEKLFF
>-|TRBJ2-1|TRBV7-9|-
TGTGCCAGCAGCCCTCCTCCCGGGGGGTTCTTC
CASSPPPGGFF
>-|TRBJ1-3|TRBV2|-
TGTGCCAGCGGAGGAACTCGGGATTTT
CASGGTRDF
>many|TRBJ2-1|TRBV7-9|-
TGTGCCGGGGACGGACCCGGGACTCCCCCTCGCAATGAGCAGTTCTTC
CAGDGPGTPPRNEQFF
>many|TRBJ1-2|TRBV4-2|-
TGTGCCAGCAGCCAAGATAGGATTTATGGCTACACCTTC
CASSQDRIYGYTF
>many|TRBJ2-2|TRBV12-3/TRBV12-4|-
TGTGCCAGCAGTTTAGGGCGGTACAACACCGGGGAGCTGTTTTTT
CASSLGRYNTGELFF
>many|TRBJ2-7|TRBV2|-
TGTGCCAGTGAAAAGACTGGAGAAGCTGGCGAGCAGTACTTC
CASEKTGEAGEQYF
>many|TRBJ1-4|TRBV3-1|-
TGTGCCAGCAGCCAAGAAAGGTTACGCGGTGAAAAACTGTTTTTT
CASSQERLRGEKLFF
>few|TRBJ2-2|TRBV11-3|-
TGTGCCAGCAGCCGAAGGGGGAACACCGGGGAGCTGTTTTTT
CASSRRGNTGELFF
>many|TRBJ1-3|TRBV29-1|-
TGCAGCGCCGCGCCGGACTCTGGAAACACCATATATTTT
CSAAPDSGNTIYF
>once|TRBJ1-2|TRBV2|-
TGTGCCAGCAGTGGACTAGCGGGAGGGGGAGGCTATGGCTACACCTTC
CASSGLAGGGGYGYTF
>many|TRBJ2-5|TRBV18|TRBD1
TGTGCCAGCTCACGACGACAGGGCCGGGAGACCCAGTACTTC
CASSRRQGRETQYF
>few|TRBJ2-1|TRBV24-1|-
TGTGCCACCAGTGATTTAAGGCCGAGCTCCTACAATGAGCAGTTCTTC
CATSDLRPSSYNEQFF
>many|TRBJ2-5|TRBV9|-
TGTGCCAGCAGCTCTCCCCTTTCCCCTCAGGAGACCCAGTACTTC
CASSSPLSPQETQYF
>-|TRBJ1-5|TRBV20-1|-
TGCAGTGCTAGATGGCAGCAAGAGACCCAGCATTTT
CSARWQQETQHF
>many|TRBJ1-1|TRBV7-3|TRBD1
TGTGCCAGCAGCTTGTACAGGGGGAATGAAGCTTTCTTT
CASSLYRGNEAFF
>many|TRBJ1-2|TRBV5-4|-
TGTGCCAGCAGTCCGCCGTCCAGGATGGGCTACACCTTC
CASSPPSRMGYTF